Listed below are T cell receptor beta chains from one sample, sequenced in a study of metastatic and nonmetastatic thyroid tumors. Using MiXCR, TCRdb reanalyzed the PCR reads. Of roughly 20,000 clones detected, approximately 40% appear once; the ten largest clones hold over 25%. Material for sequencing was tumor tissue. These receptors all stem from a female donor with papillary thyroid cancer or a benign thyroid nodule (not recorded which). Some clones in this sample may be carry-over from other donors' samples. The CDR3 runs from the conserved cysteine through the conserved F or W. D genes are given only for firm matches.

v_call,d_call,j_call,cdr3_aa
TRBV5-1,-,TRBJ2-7,CASSLGGDGIYEQYF
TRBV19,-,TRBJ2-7,CASSSGGGGKEQYF
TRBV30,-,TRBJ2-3,CAWGEGNTDTQYF
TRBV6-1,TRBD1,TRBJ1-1,CASSRGNRGSEAFF
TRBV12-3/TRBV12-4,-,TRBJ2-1,CASSFKGHNEQFF
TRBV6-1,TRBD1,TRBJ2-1,CASSEERTGAREQFF
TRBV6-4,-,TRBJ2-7,CASTLPGSYEQYF
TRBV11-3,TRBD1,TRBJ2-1,CASSLDFTGAGQFF
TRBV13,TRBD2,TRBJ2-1,CASRRGGALLNEQFF
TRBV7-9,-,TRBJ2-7,CASSPLTEGFYEQYF
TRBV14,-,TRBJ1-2,CASSPINYGYTF
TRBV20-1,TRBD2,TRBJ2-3,CSAPSQLAEDTDTQYF
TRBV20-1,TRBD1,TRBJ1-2,CSAAPGTGDYGYTF
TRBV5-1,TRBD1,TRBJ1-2,CASSWGTGTGYGYTF
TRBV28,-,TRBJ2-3,CASSFVSDTDTQYF
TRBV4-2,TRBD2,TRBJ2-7,CASSQGTSGIYEQYF
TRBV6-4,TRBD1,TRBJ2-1,CASSPGTGEGNEQFF
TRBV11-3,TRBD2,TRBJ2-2,CASSLSGGDTGELFF
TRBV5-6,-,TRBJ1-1,CASSLGFRGNTEAFF
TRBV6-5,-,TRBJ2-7,CASSYPTGQGYEQYF
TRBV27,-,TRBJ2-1,CASSLSGGLLSVNEQFF
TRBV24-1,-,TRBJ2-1,CATSELDGYNEQFF
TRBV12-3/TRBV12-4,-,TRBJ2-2,CASSFNRAVFF
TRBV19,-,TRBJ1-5,CASTTVWGSNQPQHF
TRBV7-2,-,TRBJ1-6,CASSLARWVPTYNSPLHF
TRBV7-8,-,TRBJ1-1,CASSLVGPGDTEAFF
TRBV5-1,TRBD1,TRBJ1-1,CASRQGTGGRTEAFF
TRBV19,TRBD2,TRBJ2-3,CASSLAGATDTQYF